This TCR beta chain was identified in a study of PD-1 blockade in classical Hodgkin lymphoma. The time point: cycle 4 day 1 (C4D1), after 6 weeks of nivolumab. All patients experienced relapse after autologous stem cell transplantation, and brentuximab vedotin exposure was variable. V was cut by 6 bases and J by 2 bases, with 11 bases left in between. The CDR3 runs 13 residues. Germline V gene lookup returns CDR1 MNHEY and CDR2 SVGAGI. Using immunoSEQ multiplex PCR, the repertoire was profiled, and TCRdb retains in-frame clones only, with some absent. The sample carries 75,000 to 100,000 clones, more than 85% recorded once.

The starting material was peripheral blood mononuclear cells (PBMCs), obtained before the fourth cycle of nivolumab. The receptor was derived from a human donor with classical Hodgkin lymphoma. The chain combines TRBV6-5 with TRBJ2-7; TRBD2 is a possible D gene (6 bases). CDR3 coding DNA: TGTGCCAGCAGCCAACTAGCAACCTACGAGCAGTACTTC. Translated: CASSQLATYEQYF.